Each of the 9 T cell receptor beta chains below was sequenced from the same sample in a study of cytomegalovirus exposure and HLA in healthy donors. Primers for the PCR totalled 60 Vbeta and 13 Jbeta. Libraries were prepared by immunoSEQ multiplex PCR; TCRdb keeps only in-frame clonotypes and omits some of them. Among roughly 200,000 clones, approximately 85% were seen once, and the ten largest hold 2.3%. The sample taken for sequencing was PBMCs. The origin of the receptors is a woman aged 50 to 65 in good health and CMV-seronegative.

Of note for this clone: Other DNA sequences in this sample translate to the same CDR3. The V gene is TRBV9, the J gene TRBJ2-2, with D unresolved. Per germline, CDR1 SGDLS and CDR2 YYNGEE. Trimming cost V 3 bases and J 4 bases, with 22 bases left between them. This CDR3 has 18 residues. Here the CDR3 DNA reads TGTGCCAGCAGCGCCGCACCCCTCCCTACGAGTGGCACCGGGGAGCTGTTTTTT. Its translation is CASSAAPLPTSGTGELFF.

CDR3 residues: CASGVQGRATGELFF. CDR3 DNA sequence: TGTGCCAGCGGTGTACAGGGAAGGGCCACCGGGGAGCTGTTTTTT. This chain uses TRBV2 with TRBJ2-2; TRBD1 is a possible D gene (6 bases). With 8 bases removed from V and 4 bases from J, the gap between germline ends came to 17 bases. Per the germline V gene, CDR1 is SNHLY and CDR2 is FYNNEI. This CDR3 contains 15 residues.

The V gene is TRBV29-1, the J gene TRBJ2-1; D not resolved. CDR1 SQVTM and CDR2 ANQGSEA come from the germline V gene. CDR3 length: 12 amino acids. V was pared by 3 bases and J by 0 bases, with 3 bases between. The CDR3 sequence: CSVESSYNEQFF. CDR3 DNA: TGCAGCGTTGAGAGCTCCTACAATGAGCAGTTCTTC.

This chain's CDR3 is CASSRGTQPQHF. The CDR3 DNA follows: TGTGCCAGCAGTAGAGGTACGCAGCCCCAGCATTTT. The chain is built from TRBV7-2 and TRBJ1-5; unclear D gene. The length of the CDR3 is 12 residues. V was cut by 6 bases and J by 7 bases, with 10 bases left in between. Germline loops: CDR1 SGHTA, CDR2 FQGNSA.

The chain employs TRBV30 and TRBJ1-1; D ambiguous. Between the trimmed V and J ends, which lost 7 bases and 0 bases, there was a span of 18 bases. The CDR3 is 15 amino acids. Germline-derived CDR1 and CDR2 are GTSNPN and SVGIG (reference sequence). In nucleotides, the CDR3 is TGTGCCTTCAGGAGGGATATTCCCATGAACACTGAAGCTTTCTTT. It codes for CAFRRDIPMNTEAFF.

This clone appeared a single time. The rearrangement joins TRBV6-5 to TRBJ1-1, with 9 bases that match TRBD1. Per the germline V gene, CDR1 is MNHEY and CDR2 is SVGAGI. CDR3 length: 14 amino acids. Losses at the gene ends were 2 bases for V and 10 bases for J; bases not matched to a gene: 8. CDR3 coding DNA: TGTGCCAGCAGTTACCAACCTGACAGGGGGGGAGCTTTCTTT. Protein: CASSYQPDRGGAFF.

V gene TRBV29-1 combines with J gene TRBJ2-1, with a possible D match to TRBD2 (6 bases). V lost 4 bases, J lost 0 bases, and 7 bases lay in between. The CDR3 spans 13 residues. Germline V CDR1 and CDR2: SQVTM, ANQGSEA. The CDR3 sequence is CSVAGSSYNEQFF. CDR3 sequence (DNA): TGCAGCGTTGCCGGGAGCTCCTACAATGAGCAGTTCTTC.

The chain employs TRBV5-5 and TRBJ2-1, with 12 bases matching TRBD2. The CDR3 sequence is 17 residues long. Trimming cost V 7 bases and J 7 bases; bases outside gene matches: 15. Germline CDR1 reads SGHKS; CDR2 reads YYEKEE (reference sequence). Here the CDR3 DNA reads TGTGCCAGCCGTGGGGGGCTAGCGGGAGGGCCGGGAAATGAGCAGTTCTTC. It specifies CASRGGLAGGPGNEQFF.

The gene calls are TRBV4-3 and TRBJ2-7; 8 positions agree with TRBD1. With 3 bases clipped from V and 0 bases from J, the junction kept 7 bases outside the gene matches. CDR3 length equals 16 residues. The germline gives CDR1 LGHNA, CDR2 YSLEER. The CDR3 sequence: CASSHGNRGASYEQYF. In nucleotides, the CDR3 is TGCGCCAGCAGCCACGGAAACAGGGGGGCCTCCTACGAGCAGTACTTC.